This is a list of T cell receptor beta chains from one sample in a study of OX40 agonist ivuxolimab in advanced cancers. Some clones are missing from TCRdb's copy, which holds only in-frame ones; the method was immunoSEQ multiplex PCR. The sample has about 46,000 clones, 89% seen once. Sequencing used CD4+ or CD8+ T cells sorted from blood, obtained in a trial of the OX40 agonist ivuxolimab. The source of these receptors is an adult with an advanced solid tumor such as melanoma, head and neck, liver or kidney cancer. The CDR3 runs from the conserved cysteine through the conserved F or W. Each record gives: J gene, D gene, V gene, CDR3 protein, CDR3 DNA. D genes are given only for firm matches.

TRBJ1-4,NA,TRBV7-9,CASSSQANPDGLFF,TGTGCCAGCAGCTCCCAGGCGAACCCGGACGGACTGTTTTTT
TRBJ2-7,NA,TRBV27,CASSLAPLTREEQYF,TGTGCCAGCAGTTTAGCACCCTTGACCAGGGAAGAGCAGTACTTC
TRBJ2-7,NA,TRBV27,CASSHTGSHEQYF,TGTGCCAGCAGCCACACAGGGTCCCACGAGCAGTACTTC
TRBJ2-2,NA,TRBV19,CASSIAGGNTGELFF,TGTGCCAGTAGTATAGCCGGGGGGAACACCGGGGAGCTGTTTTTT
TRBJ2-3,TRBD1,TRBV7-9,CASSSRDSSTDTQYF,TGTGCCAGCAGCTCTCGGGACAGTTCCACAGATACGCAGTATTTT
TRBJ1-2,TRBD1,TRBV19,CASSLKWDRGYYGYTF,TGTGCCAGTTCCTTAAAATGGGACAGGGGGTATTATGGCTACACCTTC
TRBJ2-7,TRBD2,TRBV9,CASSVAGGPNEQYF,TGTGCCAGCAGCGTAGCGGGAGGGCCAAACGAGCAGTACTTC
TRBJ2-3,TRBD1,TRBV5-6,CASSPGQNTGDTQYF,TGTGCCAGCAGCCCGGGACAGAACACGGGAGATACGCAGTATTTT
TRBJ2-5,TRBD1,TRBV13,CASSLRDRGTEETQYF,TGTGCCAGCAGCCTTCGGGACAGGGGGACGGAGGAGACCCAGTACTTC
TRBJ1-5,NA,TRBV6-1,CASSDRGWDQPQHF,TGTGCCAGCAGTGACAGGGGTTGGGATCAGCCCCAGCATTTT
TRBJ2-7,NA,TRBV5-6,CASSLDGIPISYEQYF,TGTGCCAGCAGCTTGGACGGTATCCCGATCTCCTACGAGCAGTACTTC
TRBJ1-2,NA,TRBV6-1,CASREGFDGYTF,TGTGCCAGCCGAGAGGGGTTCGATGGCTACACCTTC
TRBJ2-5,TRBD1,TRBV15,CATSRGTGGETQYF,TGTGCCACCAGCAGGGGGACAGGGGGAGAGACCCAGTACTTC
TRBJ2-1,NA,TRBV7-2,CASSDEGGWAYNEQFF,TGTGCCAGCAGCGACGAGGGTGGGTGGGCCTACAATGAGCAGTTCTTC
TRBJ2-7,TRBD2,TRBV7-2,CASSGGGFYEQYF,TGTGCCAGCAGCGGCGGGGGGTTCTACGAGCAGTACTTC
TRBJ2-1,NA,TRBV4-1,CASSQAPGRPYNEQFF,TGCGCCAGCAGCCAAGCCCCGGGGAGGCCCTACAATGAGCAGTTCTTC